Below are 31 T cell receptor beta chains sequenced from a single sample in a study of read filtering for tumor transcriptome and immune sequencing. The library was built from about 400 ng RNA with molecular barcoded adaptors for alpha/delta and beta/gamma chains. TCRdb processed the reads anew with MiXCR; each CDR3 protein has one entry. The sample consists of about 86,000 distinct CDR3 sequences, about 12% of them appearing once. Sequencing was carried out using a population of CD138-negative cells sorted from bone marrow. These receptors were collected from a donor aged 40 or older with multiple myeloma.

V and J are TRBV29-1 and TRBJ2-3; no definite D call. Trimming shortened V by 6 bases and J by 9 bases, and 10 bases separated the two germline ends. The CDR3 covers 10 residues. Germline-derived CDR1 and CDR2 are SQVTM and ANQGSEA. CDR3 nucleotides: TGCAGCGTGGCTACCGGGACGCAGTATTTT. Its translation is CSVATGTQYF.

The rearrangement joins TRBV19 to TRBJ2-7; 10 nucleotides align to TRBD1. With 2 bases clipped from V and 6 bases from J, the junction kept 7 bases outside the gene matches. CDR3 length equals 15 residues. Germline V gene data show CDR1 as LNHDA and CDR2 as SQIVND (reference sequence). CDR3 residues: CASSIFGTGVSEQYF. In DNA form, the CDR3 reads TGTGCCAGTAGTATATTTGGGACAGGGGTTTCCGAGCAGTACTTC.

In its sample, this clonotype was seen many times. At one boundary the junction diverges from the germline segment, which might be a read error. The chain has TRBV3-1 and TRBJ1-5; D possibly corresponds to TRBD1 (6 bases). The CDR3 is 15 amino acids. CDR1 is LGHDT and CDR2 is YNNKEL in the germline V gene (reference sequence). CDR3 nucleotides: TGTGCCAGCAGCCAAGGTACAGGGAAGAACCAGCCCCTGCATTTT. This encodes CASSQGTGKNQPLHF.

In its sample, this clonotype was seen many times. The chain joins TRBV7-3 to TRBJ2-2, with D possibly being TRBD2 (6 bases). Trimming cost V 9 bases and J 2 bases, with 16 bases left between them. CDR3 length equals 15 residues. Germline assignment: CDR1 SGHTA and CDR2 FQGTGA. The CDR3 spells CASGSVSGNTGELFF. The CDR3 DNA reads TGTGCCAGTGGATCGGTTAGCGGCAACACCGGGGAGCTGTTTTTT.

This clonotype came up many times. V gene TRBV5-1 combines with J gene TRBJ2-7; D possibly corresponds to TRBD1 (6 bases). Germline values: CDR1 SGHRS, CDR2 YFSETQ. This CDR3 region has 13 residues. V lost 4 bases to trimming and J lost 5 bases, with 13 bases between them. The CDR3 here is CASSETGIHEQYF. The CDR3 region has the DNA TGCGCCAGCAGCGAAACAGGGATCCACGAGCAGTACTTC.

There are many counts of this clonotype. The rearrangement joins TRBV29-1 to TRBJ2-1, with D possibly matching TRBD2 (6 bases). Germline lookup yields CDR1 SQVTM and CDR2 ANQGSEA. The CDR3 length is 13 residues. Trimming removed 5 bases at V and 3 bases at J, with 11 bases between. The CDR3, as DNA: TGCAGCGTTCACGGGAGCCGCTACAATGAGCAGTTCTTC. Protein sequence: CSVHGSRYNEQFF.

This clonotype showed up just a few times. The chain joins TRBV6-6 to TRBJ2-7, with 11 bases fitting TRBD2. The CDR3 is made up of 16 amino acids. Trimming removed 2 bases from V and 13 bases from J; junction bases left unmatched: 16. Germline V gives CDR1 MNHNY, CDR2 SVGAGI (reference sequence). CDR3 amino acids: CASSYAPRDTSGSKYF. The CDR3 region has the DNA TGTGCCAGCAGTTACGCCCCGCGAGACACTAGCGGGAGTAAATACTTC.

This clonotype was seen ten or more times. This chain links TRBV5-6 with TRBJ1-1, with unresolved D. CDR3 length: 16 amino acids. CDR1 is SGHDT and CDR2 is YYEEEE in the germline V gene. V was pared by 0 bases and J by 0 bases, with 12 bases between. CDR3 in amino acids: CASSLAGGRVNTEAFF. The CDR3 nucleotides are TGTGCCAGCAGCTTGGCGGGTGGACGAGTGAACACTGAAGCTTTCTTT. Complete variable domain (other parts from reference TRBV5-6 and TRBJ1-1): DAGVTQSPTHLIKTRGQQVTLRCSPKSGHDTVSWYQQALGQGPQFIFQYYEEEERQRGNFPDRFSGHQFPNYSSELNVNALLLGDSALYLCASSLAGGRVNTEAFFGQGTRLTVV.

Remarks on this clonotype: The junction departs from the called germline gene at one end, perhaps through a read error. The chain recombines TRBV7-9 with TRBJ2-2, with 13 bases identical to TRBD2. Germline lookup yields CDR1 SEHNR and CDR2 FQNEAQ (reference sequence). CDR3 length: 16 residues. The CDR3 coding sequence is TGCGCCAGCAGCTTCAGGACTAGCGGGAGACCCGGGGAGCTGTTTTTT. Protein product: CASSFRTSGRPGELFF.

Many counts were recorded for this clonotype. The chain employs TRBV5-1 and TRBJ1-1, with a weak D call TRBD1 (6 bases). V was pared by 4 bases and J by 1 base, with 14 bases between. CDR1 is SGHRS, CDR2 YFSETQ, per germline. The CDR3 sequence is 15 residues long. The CDR3 loop is CASSPALQGNTEAFF. The CDR3 DNA reads as TGCGCCAGCAGCCCTGCTTTACAGGGGAACACTGAAGCTTTCTTT.

Concerning this clonotype itself: One base away lies a much larger clone, so this may be a sequencing read error. The chain combines TRBV5-1 with TRBJ2-5; a weak D match, TRBD2 (5 bases). V lost 6 bases, J lost 9 bases, and 18 bases lay in between. CDR3 length: 13 residues. Germline V lookup: CDR1 SGHRS, CDR2 YFSETQ. CDR3 sequence: CASNEGNLEAQYF. In nucleotides, the CDR3 is TGCGCCAGCAACGAGGGAAATCTTGAGGCCCAGTACTTC.

This clonotype appeared many times. The CDR3 DNA is TGTGCCAGCAGTGGTGGCAGGGTGAATGAAAAACTGTTTTTT. Translation gives CASSGGRVNEKLFF. The genes are TRBV25-1 and TRBJ1-4; D perhaps matches TRBD1 (5 bases). This CDR3 is 14 amino acids long. V shed 4 bases and J shed 5 bases, with 11 bases lying between them. Germline CDR1 MGHDK, CDR2 SYGVNS. Full variable domain (missing parts from reference TRBV25-1 and TRBJ1-4): EADIYQTPRYLVIGTGKKITLECSQTMGHDKMYWYQQDPGMELHLIHYSYGVNSTEKGDLSSESTVSRIRTEHFPLTLESARPSHTSQYLCASSGGRVNEKLFFGSGTQLSVL.

This clonotype was seen at least ten times. An end of the junction differs from the germline gene, which may be a read error. The chain carries TRBV6-1 and TRBJ2-1; D possibly corresponds to TRBD2 (6 bases). The length of the CDR3 is 14 residues. Germline assignment: CDR1 MNHNS and CDR2 SASEGT. The CDR3 DNA sequence: TGTGCCAGCAGCAGTCCCCCGGGACTCCATGAGCAGCTCTTC. Translated: CASSSPPGLHEQLF.

Worth noting for this clonotype: A much larger clone lies a single base off, so this may be a read error. J is TRBJ2-1 and V is TRBV25-1, with 7 bases fitting TRBD1. The CDR3 is 17 amino acids. Germline CDR1 and CDR2: MGHDK and SYGVNS. V gave up 3 bases and J gave up 6 bases; unmatched junction bases: 14. CDR3 DNA: TGTGCCAGCAGTGACCCAGGGACAGCTGGTCCACGCAATGAGCAGTTCTTC. This gives the protein CASSDPGTAGPRNEQFF.

This clonotype was counted at least ten times. This chain connects TRBV30 to TRBJ2-2, with D hard to call. The CDR3 spans 14 residues. Germline CDR1 and CDR2: GTSNPN and SVGIG (reference sequence). Trimming took 4 bases from V and 0 from J, leaving 9 bases between them. For the CDR3, the DNA is TGTGCCTGGACGTTTCTGACGAACACCGGGGAGCTGTTTTTT. This translates into CAWTFLTNTGELFF.

This clonotype was observed at least ten times. The rearrangement links TRBV29-1 to TRBJ2-1; perhaps TRBD1 as D (6 bases). CDR1 and CDR2 (germline): SQVTM, ANQGSEA. The CDR3 covers 13 residues. With 7 bases removed from V and 8 bases from J, the gap between germline ends came to 18 bases. The CDR3 spells CSAKPDSYYEQFF. The CDR3 DNA reads TGCAGCGCTAAACCGGACAGTTACTATGAGCAGTTCTTC.

There are many counts of this clonotype. The genes are TRBV5-1 and TRBJ2-5; no clear D gene. This CDR3 comprises 13 residues. Per germline, CDR1 SGHRS and CDR2 YFSETQ. The V end lost 3 bases, the J end lost 2 bases, and 8 bases lay between the germline ends. CDR3 sequence (DNA): TGCGCCAGCAGCTCAGACCCGCAAGAGACCCAGTACTTC. Its translation: CASSSDPQETQYF. Full variable domain (remainder filled in from reference TRBV5-1 and TRBJ2-5): KAGVTQTPRYLIKTRGQQVTLSCSPISGHRSVSWYQQTPGQGLQFLFEYFSETQRNKGNFPGRFSGRQFSNSRSEMNVSTLELGDSALYLCASSSDPQETQYFGPGTRLLVL.

In this sample, this clonotype turned up many times. This sequence joins TRBV5-1 and TRBJ2-5; TRBD1 aligns across 10 bases. Germline loops: CDR1 SGHRS, CDR2 YFSETQ. This CDR3 region has 14 residues. J gave up 3 bases and V 4 bases, and 3 bases lay outside the gene matches. This CDR3 reads CASSPTGGEETQYF. The CDR3 DNA follows: TGCGCCAGCAGCCCGACAGGGGGCGAAGAGACCCAGTACTTC.

In its sample, this clonotype was seen many times. The chain couples TRBV7-3 to TRBJ2-5, with a weak D call TRBD2 (5 bases). Germline CDR1 reads SGHTA; CDR2 reads FQGTGA. The CDR3 contains 15 residues. Deletions cut 3 bases from V and 5 bases from J, with 16 bases between. CDR3 coding DNA: TGTGCCAGCAGCTTTAATTCGGGGTCCAGGGAGACCCAGTACTTC. It yields the protein CASSFNSGSRETQYF.

This clonotype was seen many times. In DNA form, the CDR3 reads TGTGCCACCAGACAAGGCGATGGCTACACCTTC. It encodes CATRQGDGYTF. The chain employs TRBV2 and TRBJ1-2; no clear D. V shed 10 bases and J shed 6 bases, with 12 bases lying between them. Germline V gives CDR1 SNHLY, CDR2 FYNNEI. The CDR3 has 11 amino acids.

Turning to this clonotype: Just one base apart from a much larger clone, this may be a read error. The CDR3 does not close with the conserved phenylalanine or tryptophan, likely indicating a read error. V usage is TRBV7-2 and J usage is TRBJ1-1; D ambiguous. The CDR3 contains 14 residues. Germline CDR1 SGHTA, CDR2 FQGNSA. Trimming stripped 4 bases from V and 6 bases from J, with 15 bases between. CDR3 DNA: TGTGCCAGCAGCTCTATAGGGAGGATTGCTGAAGCTTTCTCT. Protein product: CASSSIGRIAEAFS.

This clonotype was counted at least ten times. This chain links TRBV6-1 with TRBJ1-5; D call uncertain. Germline-derived CDR1 and CDR2 are MNHNS and SASEGT. V lost 3 bases to trimming and J lost 6 bases, with 3 bases between them. The CDR3 has 11 residues. CDR3 amino acids: CASSEGQPQHF. In nucleotides, the CDR3 is TGTGCCAGCAGTGAGGGTCAGCCCCAGCATTTT.

In the case of this clonotype: This may come from a read error, since a much larger clone is one base off. The rearrangement uses TRBV28 and TRBJ2-6, with 9 bases fitting TRBD1. V shed 5 bases, J shed 2 bases, and the junction held 10 bases outside the gene matches. Germline V gives CDR1 MDHEN, CDR2 SYDVKM. The CDR3 has 18 residues. CDR3 in amino acids: CASSPRDRVHAGANVLTF. CDR3 DNA: TGTGCCAGCAGTCCCCGGGACAGGGTACATGCTGGGGCCAACGTCCTGACTTTC.

This clonotype was seen a handful of times. With a much larger clone just one base away, this may be a read error. CDR3 in DNA: TGTGCCACCTGTCGGCAGGGGGGTACCGGGGAGCTGTTTTTT. As protein: CATCRQGGTGELFF. V usage is TRBV24-1 and J usage is TRBJ2-2; tentative D call: TRBD1 (7 bases). Trimming took off 9 bases at V and 5 bases at J, with 15 bases between the two ends. Germline V gene data show CDR1 as KGHDR and CDR2 as SFDVKD. The length of the CDR3 is 14 residues.

The chain uses TRBV25-1 and TRBJ2-2, with TRBD1 matching 12 bases. The CDR3 has 19 residues. With 7 bases clipped from V and 4 bases from J, the junction kept 16 bases outside the gene matches. CDR1 and CDR2 (germline): MGHDK, SYGVNS. The CDR3 sequence: CASTSRSGTGGAGTGELFF. CDR3 nucleotides: TGTGCCAGCACCAGCAGATCCGGGACAGGGGGCGCGGGCACCGGGGAGCTGTTTTTT. The full variable domain, with the rest looked up from reference TRBV25-1 and TRBJ2-2, is EADIYQTPRYLVIGTGKKITLECSQTMGHDKMYWYQQDPGMELHLIHYSYGVNSTEKGDLSSESTVSRIRTEHFPLTLESARPSHTSQYLCASTSRSGTGGAGTGELFFGEGSRLTVL.

This clonotype has a count of ten or more. The rearrangement links TRBV6-2 or TRBV6-3 to TRBJ1-1, with 9 bases identical to TRBD1. Unmatched junction bases numbered 5, after V lost 5 bases and J lost 4 bases. The germline gives CDR1 MNHEY, CDR2 SVGEGT. This CDR3 has 14 residues. CDR3 sequence (DNA): TGTGCCAGCAGTACCGGGACAGGGAGCACTGAAGCTTTCTTT. This encodes CASSTGTGSTEAFF.

Of note for this clonotype: Given a much more abundant clone one base away, this may be a read error. The gene calls are TRBV14 and TRBJ2-5; D might be TRBD1 or TRBD2, each matching 7 bases. CDR1 is SGHDN and CDR2 is FVKESK in the germline V gene. This CDR3 comprises 16 residues. Trimming left V 4 bases short and J 7 bases short, with 22 bases between. The CDR3 region has the DNA TGTGCCAGCAGCCCATGGGAGGGGGCGTTGGTGGGGACCCAGTACTTC. This translates into CASSPWEGALVGTQYF.

CDR3 sequence reads: CSASVFNQPQHF. DNA for the CDR3: TGCAGTGCTAGTGTGTTTAATCAGCCCCAGCATTTT. The chain links TRBV20-1 to TRBJ1-5; D is uncertain. The ends were cut back, 3 bases at V and 4 bases at J, with 7 bases in the middle. The CDR3 loop spans 12 amino acids. Germline V gene data show CDR1 as DFQATT and CDR2 as SNEGSKA (reference sequence).

The genes are TRBV5-1 and TRBJ1-1, with 8 nucleotides matching TRBD1. The CDR3 runs to 14 residues. Germline trimming cut 7 bases from V and 3 bases from J; bases unmatched to any gene: 8. Germline CDR1 and CDR2: SGHRS and YFSETQ. CDR3 DNA sequence: TGCGCCAGCTACGCTCAGGGGGCGGACACTGAAGCTTTCTTT. Amino acid sequence: CASYAQGADTEAFF.

This clonotype was observed many times. The chain employs TRBV19 and TRBJ2-7; D is undetermined. The CDR3 is 13 amino acids. Germline loops: CDR1 LNHDA, CDR2 SQIVND (reference sequence). V lost 6 bases, J lost 6 bases, and 15 bases lay in between. The CDR3 spells CASSSWPNVEQYF. CDR3 DNA sequence: TGTGCCAGTAGCTCTTGGCCTAACGTCGAGCAGTACTTC.

This clonotype was counted a few times. This chain connects TRBV20-1 to TRBJ2-3; D possibly corresponds to TRBD1 (5 bases). With 6 bases removed from V and 1 base from J, the gap between germline ends came to 11 bases. The CDR3 length is 13 residues. Looked up from germline, CDR1 is DFQATT and CDR2 is SNEGSKA (reference sequence). DNA for the CDR3: TGCAGTGCCTATATCAGGGGCACAGATACGCAGTATTTT. Amino acid sequence: CSAYIRGTDTQYF.